The entry below gives a single T cell receptor (beta chain) sequence along with its context. As handled by the study authors: Amplification from reference gene primers served as the basis for estimated nucleated cell counts. TCRdb's copy holds only in-frame clones and misses some; the assay was immunoSEQ multiplex PCR. D and trimming come from the DNA, and the V and J calls and clone size come from that table. Here the sample spans approximately 100,000 clones, approximately 81% being singletons. This sample is part of a study of blood T cell repertoires in COVID-19. About the study: The origin of the acute and convalescent COVID-19 samples was the United States, Italy and Spain.

This receptor was taken from a woman in her 70s with active or convalescent COVID-19. The sequenced sample consisted of peripheral blood.

The chain's CDR3 is CASSLDVAPSNEQFF. The CDR3 DNA follows: TGTGCCAGCAGCTTGGACGTCGCCCCTAGCAATGAGCAGTTCTTC. This chain uses TRBV5-4 with TRBJ2-1; the D is unclear. Germline-derived CDR1 and CDR2 are SGHNT and YYREEE (reference sequence). This CDR3 spans 15 amino acids. The germline V and J ends were trimmed by 0 bases and 6 bases, with 13 bases remaining between them. Using reference TRBV5-4 and TRBJ2-1 for the parts outside the CDR3, the full variable domain is ETGVTQSPTHLIKTRGQQVTLRCSSQSGHNTVSWYQQALGQGPQFIFQYYREEENGRGNFPPRFSGLQFPNYSSELNVNALELDDSALYLCASSLDVAPSNEQFFGPGTRLTVL.